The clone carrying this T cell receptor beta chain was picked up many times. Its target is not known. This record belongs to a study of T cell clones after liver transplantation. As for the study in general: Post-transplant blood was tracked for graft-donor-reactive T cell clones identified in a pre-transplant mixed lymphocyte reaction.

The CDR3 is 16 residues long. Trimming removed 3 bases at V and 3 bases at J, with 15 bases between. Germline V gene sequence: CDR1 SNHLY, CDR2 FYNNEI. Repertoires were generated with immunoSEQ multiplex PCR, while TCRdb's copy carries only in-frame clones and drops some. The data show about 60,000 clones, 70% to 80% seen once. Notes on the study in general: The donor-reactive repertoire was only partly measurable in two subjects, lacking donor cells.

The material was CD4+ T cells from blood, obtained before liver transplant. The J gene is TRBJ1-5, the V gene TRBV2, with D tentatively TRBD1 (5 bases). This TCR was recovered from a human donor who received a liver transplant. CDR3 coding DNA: TGTGCCAGCAGTGACTACCCACAGGTACACAATCAGCCCCAGCATTTT. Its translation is CASSDYPQVHNQPQHF.